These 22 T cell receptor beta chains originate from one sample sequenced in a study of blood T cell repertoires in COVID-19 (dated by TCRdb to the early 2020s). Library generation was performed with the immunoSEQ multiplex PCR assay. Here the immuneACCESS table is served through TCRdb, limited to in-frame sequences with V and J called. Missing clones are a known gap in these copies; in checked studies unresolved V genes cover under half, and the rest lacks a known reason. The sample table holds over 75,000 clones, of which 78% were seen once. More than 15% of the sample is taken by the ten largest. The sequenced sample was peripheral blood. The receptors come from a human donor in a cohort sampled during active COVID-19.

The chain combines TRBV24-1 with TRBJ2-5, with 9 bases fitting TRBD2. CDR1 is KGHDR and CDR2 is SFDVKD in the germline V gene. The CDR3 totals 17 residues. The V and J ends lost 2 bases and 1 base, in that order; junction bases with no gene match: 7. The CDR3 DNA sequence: TGTGCCACCAGTGATTCCCAGCTAGCGGGGACCCAAGAGACCCAGTACTTC. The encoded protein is CATSDSQLAGTQETQYF.

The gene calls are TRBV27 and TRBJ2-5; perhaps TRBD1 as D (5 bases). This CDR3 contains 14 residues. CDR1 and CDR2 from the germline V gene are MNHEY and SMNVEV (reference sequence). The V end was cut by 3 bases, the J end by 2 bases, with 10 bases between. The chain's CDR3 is CASSLLGEQETQYF. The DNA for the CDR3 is TGTGCCAGCAGTTTGCTAGGGGAACAAGAGACCCAGTACTTC.

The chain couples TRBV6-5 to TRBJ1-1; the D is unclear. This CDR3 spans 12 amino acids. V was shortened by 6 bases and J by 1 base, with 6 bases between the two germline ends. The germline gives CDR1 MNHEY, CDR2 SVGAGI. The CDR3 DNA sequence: TGTGCCAGCAGATCTAGGAACACTGAAGCTTTCTTT. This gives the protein CASRSRNTEAFF.

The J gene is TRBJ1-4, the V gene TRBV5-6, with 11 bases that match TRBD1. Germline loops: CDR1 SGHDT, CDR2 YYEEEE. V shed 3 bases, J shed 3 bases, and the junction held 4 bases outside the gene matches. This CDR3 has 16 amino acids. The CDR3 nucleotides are TGTGCCAGCAGCTGGGACAGGGGGGAAGCTAATGAAAAACTGTTTTTT. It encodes CASSWDRGEANEKLFF.

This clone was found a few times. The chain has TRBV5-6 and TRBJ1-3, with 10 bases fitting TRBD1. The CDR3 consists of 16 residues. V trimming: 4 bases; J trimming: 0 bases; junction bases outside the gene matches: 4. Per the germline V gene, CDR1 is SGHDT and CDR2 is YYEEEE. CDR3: CASSTDRGLSGNTIYF. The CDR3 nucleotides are TGTGCCAGCAGCACCGACAGGGGGCTCTCTGGAAACACCATATATTTT.

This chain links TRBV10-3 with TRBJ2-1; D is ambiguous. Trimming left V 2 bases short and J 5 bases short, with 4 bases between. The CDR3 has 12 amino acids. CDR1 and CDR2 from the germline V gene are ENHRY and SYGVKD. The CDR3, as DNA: TGTGCCATCAGTGAGAACAACAATGAGCAGTTCTTC. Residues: CAISENNNEQFF.

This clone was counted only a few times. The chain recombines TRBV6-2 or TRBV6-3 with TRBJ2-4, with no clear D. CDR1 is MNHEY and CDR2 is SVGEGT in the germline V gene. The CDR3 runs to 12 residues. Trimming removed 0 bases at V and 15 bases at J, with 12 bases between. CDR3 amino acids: CASSYSRLVSYF. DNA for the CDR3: TGTGCCAGCAGTTACTCGAGGCTAGTCTCGTACTTC.

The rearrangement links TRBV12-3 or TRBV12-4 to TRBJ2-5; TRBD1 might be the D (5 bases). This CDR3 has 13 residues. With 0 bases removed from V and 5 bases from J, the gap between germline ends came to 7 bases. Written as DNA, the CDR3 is TGTGCCAGCAGTTTAGCCAACAGGGAGACCCAGTACTTC. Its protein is CASSLANRETQYF.

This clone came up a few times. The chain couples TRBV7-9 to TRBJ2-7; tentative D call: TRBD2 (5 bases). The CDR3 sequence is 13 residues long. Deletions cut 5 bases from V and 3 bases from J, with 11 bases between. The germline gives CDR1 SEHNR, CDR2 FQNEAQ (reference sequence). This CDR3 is CASSPGFNYEQYF. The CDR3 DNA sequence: TGTGCCAGCAGCCCGGGGTTCAACTACGAGCAGTACTTC.

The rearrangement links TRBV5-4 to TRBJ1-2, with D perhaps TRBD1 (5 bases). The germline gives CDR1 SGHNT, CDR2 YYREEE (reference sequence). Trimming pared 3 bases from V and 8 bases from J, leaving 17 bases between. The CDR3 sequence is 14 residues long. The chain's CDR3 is CASSSPQRGSGYTF. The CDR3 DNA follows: TGTGCCAGCAGCTCTCCTCAACGGGGGAGCGGCTACACCTTC.

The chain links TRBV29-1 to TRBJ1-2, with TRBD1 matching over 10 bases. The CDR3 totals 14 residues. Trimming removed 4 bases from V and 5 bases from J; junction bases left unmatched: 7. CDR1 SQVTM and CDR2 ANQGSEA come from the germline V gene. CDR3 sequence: CSVAPGTGAYGYTF. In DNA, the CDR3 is TGCAGCGTTGCCCCCGGGACAGGGGCTTATGGCTACACCTTC. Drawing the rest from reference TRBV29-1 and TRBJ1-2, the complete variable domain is SAVISQKPSRDICQRGTSLTIQCQVDSQVTMMFWYRQQPGQSLTLIATANQGSEATYESGFVIDKFPISRPNLTFSTLTVSNMSPEDSSIYLCSVAPGTGAYGYTFGSGTRLTVV.

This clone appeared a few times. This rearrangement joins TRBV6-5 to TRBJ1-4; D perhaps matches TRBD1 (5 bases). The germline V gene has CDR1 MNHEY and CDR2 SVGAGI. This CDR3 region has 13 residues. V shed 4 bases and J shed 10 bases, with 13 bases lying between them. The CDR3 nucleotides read TGTGCCAGCAGTTCCGGGACTCCTGGAAAACTGTTTTTT. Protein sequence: CASSSGTPGKLFF.

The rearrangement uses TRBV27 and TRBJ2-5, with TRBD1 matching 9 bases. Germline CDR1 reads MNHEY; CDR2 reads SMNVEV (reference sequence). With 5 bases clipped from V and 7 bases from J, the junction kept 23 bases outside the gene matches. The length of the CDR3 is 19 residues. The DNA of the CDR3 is TGTGCCAGCAGTCGACGGCCGGGACAGGGATTAGGTGTAAAGGTGACCCAGTACTTC. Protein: CASSRRPGQGLGVKVTQYF.

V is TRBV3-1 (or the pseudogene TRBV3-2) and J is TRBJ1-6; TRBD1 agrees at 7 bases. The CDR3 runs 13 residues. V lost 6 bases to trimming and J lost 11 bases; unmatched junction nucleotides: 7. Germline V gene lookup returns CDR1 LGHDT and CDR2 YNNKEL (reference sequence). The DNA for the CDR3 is TGTGCCAGCAGTCAGGGGGGTCAGACACCCCTCCACTTT. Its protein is CASSQGGQTPLHF.

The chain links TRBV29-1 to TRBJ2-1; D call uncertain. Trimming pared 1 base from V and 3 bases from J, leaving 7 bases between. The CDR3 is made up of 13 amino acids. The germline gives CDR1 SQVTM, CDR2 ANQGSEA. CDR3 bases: TGCAGCGTTGAAGGGCTCAGCTACAATGAGCAGTTCTTC. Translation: CSVEGLSYNEQFF.

Here the CDR3 DNA reads TGTGCCAGCGTACCCGGGGGGCGTGGAAACACCATATATTTT. Amino acid sequence: CASVPGGRGNTIYF. The rearrangement links TRBV28 to TRBJ1-3; a possible D gene is TRBD1 (6 bases). The CDR3 sequence is 14 residues long. With 8 bases removed from V and 3 bases from J, the gap between germline ends came to 14 bases. The germline CDR1 and CDR2 sequences are MDHEN and SYDVKM. The full variable domain, its missing parts supplied by reference TRBV28 and TRBJ1-3, is DVKVTQSSRYLVKRTGEKVFLECVQDMDHENMFWYRQDPGLGLRLIYFSYDVKMKEKGDIPEGYSVSREKKERFSLILESASTNQTSMYLCASVPGGRGNTIYFGEGSWLTVV.

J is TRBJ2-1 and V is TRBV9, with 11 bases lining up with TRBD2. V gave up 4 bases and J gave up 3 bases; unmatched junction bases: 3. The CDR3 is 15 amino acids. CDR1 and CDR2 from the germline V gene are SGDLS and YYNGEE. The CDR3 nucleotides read TGTGCCAGCAGCTCAACTAGCGGGAGCTACAATGAGCAGTTCTTC. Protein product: CASSSTSGSYNEQFF.

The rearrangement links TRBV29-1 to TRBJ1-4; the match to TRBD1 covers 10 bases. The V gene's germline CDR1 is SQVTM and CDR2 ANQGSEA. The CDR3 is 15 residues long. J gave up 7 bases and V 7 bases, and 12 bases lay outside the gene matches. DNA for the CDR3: TGCAGCGCTAGACAGGGGGCGGGTGGTGGTGAAAAACTGTTTTTT. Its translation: CSARQGAGGGEKLFF.

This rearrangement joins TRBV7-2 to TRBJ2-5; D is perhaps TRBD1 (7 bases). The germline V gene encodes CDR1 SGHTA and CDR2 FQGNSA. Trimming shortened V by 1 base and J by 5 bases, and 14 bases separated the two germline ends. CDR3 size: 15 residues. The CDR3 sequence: CASSLDGGGLETQYF. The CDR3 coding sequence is TGTGCCAGCAGCTTAGATGGAGGGGGCTTGGAGACCCAGTACTTC.

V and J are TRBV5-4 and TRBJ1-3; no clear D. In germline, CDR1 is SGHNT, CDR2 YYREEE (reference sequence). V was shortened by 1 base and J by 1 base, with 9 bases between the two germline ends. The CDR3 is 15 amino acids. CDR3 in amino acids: CASSLSSGSGNTIYF. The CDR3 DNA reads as TGTGCCAGCAGCTTGTCCTCGGGTTCTGGAAACACCATATATTTT.

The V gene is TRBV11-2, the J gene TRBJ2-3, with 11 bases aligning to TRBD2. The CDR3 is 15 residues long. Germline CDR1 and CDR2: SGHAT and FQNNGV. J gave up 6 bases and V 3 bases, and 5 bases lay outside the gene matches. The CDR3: CASSFVAGGLDTQYF. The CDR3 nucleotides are TGTGCCAGCAGCTTTGTAGCGGGAGGGCTGGATACGCAGTATTTT.

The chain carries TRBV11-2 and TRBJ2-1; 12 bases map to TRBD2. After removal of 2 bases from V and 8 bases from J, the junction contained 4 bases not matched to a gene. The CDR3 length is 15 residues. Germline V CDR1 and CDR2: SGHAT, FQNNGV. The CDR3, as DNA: TGTGCCAGCAGCTTACTAGCGGGGGGGCGCTATGAGCAGTTCTTC. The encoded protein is CASSLLAGGRYEQFF. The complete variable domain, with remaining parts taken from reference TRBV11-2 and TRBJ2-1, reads EAGVAQSPRYKIIEKRQSVAFWCNPISGHATLYWYQQILGQGPKLLIQFQNNGVVDDSQLPKDRFSAERLKGVDSTLKIQPAKLEDSAVYLCASSLLAGGRYEQFFGPGTRLTVL.